A selection of T cell receptor beta chains follows, all from one sample in a study of cytomegalovirus exposure and HLA in healthy donors. Clones were sequenced by immunoSEQ multiplex PCR, and TCRdb holds only the in-frame ones, with some missing. The profile covers approximately 170,000 clones, with about 84% appearing a single time and approximately 1.2% taken by the ten largest. Input material: PBMCs. All receptors derive from a man aged 50 to 60 in good health and CMV-seropositive. The conserved cysteine and the conserved F or W are not part of the CDR3 here.

TRBV9	TRBJ2-2	ASRSGANTGELF
TRBV11-2	TRBJ1-4	ASSLQGTANEKLF
TRBV7-3	TRBJ2-5	ASSLGPGASGETQY
TRBV5-1	TRBJ1-1	ASSSSGQGKTEAF
TRBV7-2	TRBJ1-1	ASSLRSGGAF
TRBV2	TRBJ2-5	ASSQEMGQQETQY
TRBV15	TRBJ2-7	ATSEITGGEQY
TRBV30	TRBJ2-5	AWSVKGAQETQY
TRBV6-1	TRBJ1-5	ASSSTGGQPQH
TRBV27	TRBJ2-3	ASRTGGDTQY
TRBV2	TRBJ2-7	ASRGRGGNEQY
TRBV7-2	TRBJ2-4	SSSLAGGQNIQY
TRBV7-9	TRBJ2-3	ASSPVGAGFTDTQY
TRBV27	TRBJ2-3	ASGQLDTDTQY
TRBV28	TRBJ2-6	ASSLDSSGANVLT
TRBV6-5	TRBJ2-1	ASSYASSYNEQF
TRBV27	TRBJ2-1	ASSWNPGLASLVRYNEQF
TRBV28	TRBJ2-7	ASRPGTGNYEQY
TRBV15	TRBJ1-4	ATSRATTNEKLF
TRBV11-2	.	ASSLERGRGASYEQY
TRBV5-8	TRBJ2-7	ASSSRTGYEQY
TRBV28	TRBJ2-7	ASSFMGGGKPAYEQY
TRBV12-5	TRBJ2-3	ASARGSGLAGVTDTQY
TRBV11-3	TRBJ2-5	ASSPFGQETQY
TRBV30	TRBJ1-2	AWSGTWTASNYGYT
TRBV4-3	TRBJ2-1	ASSRRLARGEGQF
TRBV11-2	TRBJ2-1	ASSLSGLAGGPSYNEQF
TRBV7-2	TRBJ1-6	ASSLVGPLH
TRBV7-2	TRBJ1-5	ASSLVRRQGLSSNQPQH
TRBV5-6	TRBJ1-5	ASSLWQGGQPQH
TRBV19	TRBJ2-1	ASRAWRTTQVNEQF
TRBV9	TRBJ2-6	ASSAGHSNSGANVLT